The clone carrying this T cell receptor beta chain was seen only once. Its antigen is still unknown. This entry belongs to a study of tumor-infiltrating lymphocytes in localized non-small cell lung cancer. Overall study: Each patient gave resected tumor and non-adjacent uninvolved lung tissue. Points from the study as a whole: Not all patients were TCR sequenced, owing to tissue quantity. Technical variation could not be separated from intratumor heterogeneity here.

The CDR3 loop spans 13 amino acids. CDR1 KGHSH and CDR2 LQKENI come from the germline V gene. The V gene lost 5 bases and the J gene lost 4 bases, with 11 bases spanning the gap. Profiling relied on immunoSEQ multiplex PCR, and the TCRdb table lists in-frame clones only, not all of them. Of under 6,000 clones in the sample, about 96% were seen once. The V gene is TRBV18, the J gene TRBJ1-1; D is ambiguous. This clonotype originated in a human donor with non-small cell lung cancer. Source material: uninvolved lung tissue not adjacent to the tumor. CDR3 in DNA: TGTGCCAGCTCATACGAGGAAGGCACTGAAGCTTTCTTT. This gives the protein CASSYEEGTEAFF.